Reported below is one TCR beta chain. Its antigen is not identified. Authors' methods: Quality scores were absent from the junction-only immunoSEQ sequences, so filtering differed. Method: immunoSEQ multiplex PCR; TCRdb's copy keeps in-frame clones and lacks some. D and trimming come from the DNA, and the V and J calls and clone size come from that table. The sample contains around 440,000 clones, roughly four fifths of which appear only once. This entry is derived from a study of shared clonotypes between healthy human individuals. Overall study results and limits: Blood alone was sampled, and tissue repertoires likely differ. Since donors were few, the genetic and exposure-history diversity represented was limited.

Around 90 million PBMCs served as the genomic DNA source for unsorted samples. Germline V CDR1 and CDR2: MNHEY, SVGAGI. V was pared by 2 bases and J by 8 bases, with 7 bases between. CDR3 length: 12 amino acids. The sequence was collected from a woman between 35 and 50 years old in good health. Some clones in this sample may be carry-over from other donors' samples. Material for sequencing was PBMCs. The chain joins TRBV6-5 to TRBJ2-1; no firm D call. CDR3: CASSYPPDEQFF. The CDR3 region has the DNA TGTGCCAGCAGTTACCCCCCGGATGAGCAGTTCTTC.